The 3 T cell receptor beta chains listed next were all sequenced from one sample in a study of beta chain features in type 1 diabetes. Sequencing targeted expressed TCRB transcripts, as all isolated RNA had been reverse transcribed. Assay: immunoSEQ multiplex PCR; the TCRdb copy retains only in-frame clones and omits some. The table lists about 250,000 clones, 12% to 15% of them singletons, with around 0.03% in the top ten. Material: naive CD4+ T cells from blood. The receptors here all came from a woman in her forties in good health.

This clone was found a few times. This sequence joins TRBV18 and TRBJ1-6; D is perhaps TRBD1 (6 bases). In germline, CDR1 is KGHSH, CDR2 LQKENI. The CDR3 runs to 15 residues. Trimming took off 2 bases at V and 12 bases at J, with 17 bases between the two ends. The CDR3 DNA reads TGTGCCAGCTCACCATCTACCGACAGGACTAGACCCCTCCACTTT. Its translation is CASSPSTDRTRPLHF.

The chain links TRBV27 to TRBJ2-3, with D perhaps TRBD2 (5 bases). Trimming pared 6 bases from V and 0 bases from J, leaving 13 bases between. The V gene's germline CDR1 is MNHEY and CDR2 SMNVEV (reference sequence). This CDR3 comprises 15 residues. The CDR3 DNA is TGTGCCAGCAGCATGACCCGGGGAAGCACAGATACGCAGTATTTT. Residues: CASSMTRGSTDTQYF.

The V gene is TRBV18, the J gene TRBJ2-7; the D gene is possibly TRBD2 (5 bases). Per the germline V gene, CDR1 is KGHSH and CDR2 is LQKENI. This CDR3 has 14 residues. Trimming shortened V by 3 bases and J by 3 bases, and 12 bases separated the two germline ends. The CDR3 sequence: CASSPVRDSYEQYF. The DNA for the CDR3 is TGTGCCAGCTCACCCGTCCGGGATAGCTACGAGCAGTACTTC.